The entry that follows covers one T cell receptor (beta chain) sequence. The antigen is undetermined. The sample originates from a study of identical twins. Study-wide results and limits: High-abundance cord blood beta clonotypes had fewer insertions; memory repertoires showed none. Conclusions rested on cross-sectional statistics rather than following the same donors.

MiXCR, run by TCRdb on the 5' RACE reads, gives a single entry per CDR3 protein. The sample holds 1.5 million to 2 million distinct CDR3 sequences, about 32% seen once. The CDR3 runs to 17 residues. V lost 0 bases and J 0 bases, leaving 12 bases between the germline ends. Germline CDR1 is MRHNA and CDR2 is SNTAGT. The sequencing sample was made of cord blood. The TCR comes from a newborn girl in good health. The chain carries TRBV6-4 and TRBJ2-1; possible D gene TRBD2, 5 bases. The CDR3 nucleotides are TGTGCCAGCAGTGACTCGTTCCGTGGGAGCTCCTACAATGAGCAGTTCTTC. Amino acids: CASSDSFRGSSYNEQFF.